This is a list of T cell receptor beta chains from one sample in a study of T-cell reconstitution after alpha-beta-depleted transplantation in children. TCRdb reanalysed the PCR reads using MiXCR and keeps one entry per CDR3 protein. Of roughly 350,000 distinct CDR3 sequences listed, 10% were seen once; the top ten hold approximately 2.3%. The sequences come from PBMCs from the stem cell graft donor, collected from the stem cell graft. The receptors come from a human donor who donated a stem cell graft to a child with acute lymphoblastic leukemia. Both conserved end residues are part of each CDR3. D genes are given only for firm matches. Clone size is shown for a subset of rows, as once, few, many or a class of expanded clone.

D: TRBD2
J: TRBJ2-5
size: few
V: TRBV7-8
DNA: TGTGCCAGCAGCGGCCCTAGCGGGGAGCAAGAGACCCAGTACTTC
CDR3: CASSGPSGEQETQYF

D: TRBD1
J: TRBJ1-3
size: .
V: TRBV7-2
DNA: TGTGCCAGCAGCTTAGCAACAGGGGTAGGAAACACCATATATTTT
CDR3: CASSLATGVGNTIYF

D: .
J: TRBJ1-1
size: few
V: TRBV5-1
DNA: TGCGCCAGCAACCCCCTACGGCCCCGAACTGAAGCTTTCTTT
CDR3: CASNPLRPRTEAFF

D: TRBD2
J: TRBJ2-7
size: many
V: TRBV4-2
DNA: TGTGCCAGCAGCCAAAGAGTAGCGGGGGCCTACGAGCAGTACTTC
CDR3: CASSQRVAGAYEQYF

D: TRBD2
J: TRBJ2-5
size: .
V: TRBV13
DNA: TGTGCCAGCACCGGTCGACTAGCGGGAGGAGAGACCCAGTACTTC
CDR3: CASTGRLAGGETQYF

D: TRBD2
J: TRBJ2-2
size: .
V: TRBV24-1
DNA: TGTGCCACCAGTGATGCCCCTTGGGCTAGCGGAGACAACACCGGGGAGCTGTTTTTT
CDR3: CATSDAPWASGDNTGELFF

D: TRBD1
J: TRBJ1-1
size: .
V: TRBV29-1
DNA: TGCAGCGTTGCGGGACAGATGAACACTGAAGCTTTCTTT
CDR3: CSVAGQMNTEAFF

D: .
J: TRBJ2-3
size: few
V: TRBV5-1
DNA: TGCGCCAGCAGAATAAGGGACTTGGCAGATACGCAGTATTTT
CDR3: CASRIRDLADTQYF

D: TRBD2
J: TRBJ2-2
size: few
V: TRBV28
DNA: TGTGCCAGCAGTATGATAGGGACTACGAACACCGGGGAGCTGTTTTTT
CDR3: CASSMIGTTNTGELFF

D: TRBD1
J: TRBJ2-5
size: .
V: TRBV5-6
DNA: TGTGCCAGCAGCCGATGGCTACGACAGGGGAACGTGGGGGAGACCCAGTACTTC
CDR3: CASSRWLRQGNVGETQYF

D: TRBD2
J: TRBJ2-7
size: few
V: TRBV7-3
DNA: TGTGCCAGCAGCTTAATGGCGGGAGGCTCCTACGAGCAGTACTTC
CDR3: CASSLMAGGSYEQYF

D: TRBD1
J: TRBJ2-3
size: .
V: TRBV5-1
DNA: TGCGCCAGCAGCCAACGGGACAGGGGGAGAGATACGCAGTATTTT
CDR3: CASSQRDRGRDTQYF

D: TRBD2
J: TRBJ2-1
size: few
V: TRBV5-6
DNA: TGTGCCAGCAGCTCCACCGGACTAGCGGGAGTGGTATTTGGTTCATATGAGCAGTTCTTC
CDR3: CASSSTGLAGVVFGSYEQFF

D: .
J: TRBJ1-1
size: .
V: TRBV7-9
DNA: TGTGCCAGCAGCTTAGCGGGAGGGAGAGGTTCCGAAGCTTTCTTT
CDR3: CASSLAGGRGSEAFF

D: .
J: TRBJ2-7
size: .
V: TRBV3-1
DNA: TGTGCCAGCAGCAACAGCCCCACTTACTACGAGCAGTACTTC
CDR3: CASSNSPTYYEQYF

D: .
J: TRBJ2-1
size: .
V: TRBV5-6
DNA: TGTGCCAGCAGCTTGGCTCAGTATCAAAACGATGAGCAGTTCTTC
CDR3: CASSLAQYQNDEQFF

D: .
J: TRBJ1-1
size: .
V: TRBV20-1
DNA: TGCAGTGCTTATGCCCAGGGCGGCACTGAAGCTTTCTTT
CDR3: CSAYAQGGTEAFF

D: .
J: TRBJ2-1
size: few
V: TRBV27
DNA: TGTGCCAGCAGGGGGGCTCTTGGTTACAATGAGCAGTTCTTC
CDR3: CASRGALGYNEQFF

D: .
J: TRBJ2-2
size: few
V: TRBV6-4
DNA: TGTGCCAGCAGCCGGACAAGGAACACCGGGGAGCTGTTTTTT
CDR3: CASSRTRNTGELFF

D: .
J: TRBJ2-3
size: few
V: TRBV4-3
DNA: TGCGCCAGCAGCCAAGAAGTTGTTGTAGAGGCAGATACGCAGTATTTT
CDR3: CASSQEVVVEADTQYF

D: .
J: TRBJ2-7
size: many
V: TRBV5-6
DNA: TGTGCCAGCAGCTTGGGAACCCACGAGCAGTACTTC
CDR3: CASSLGTHEQYF

D: TRBD1
J: TRBJ2-7
size: .
V: TRBV19
DNA: TGTGCCAGTAGTACAACGACCGGACAGGTACTTGGGGAGCAGTACTTC
CDR3: CASSTTTGQVLGEQYF

D: TRBD1
J: TRBJ2-4
size: few
V: TRBV20-1
DNA: TGCAGTGCTCCTGGGACAGGAGCGGACGTCCTAGCCAAAAACATTCAGTACTTC
CDR3: CSAPGTGADVLAKNIQYF

D: TRBD1
J: TRBJ1-1
size: few
V: TRBV5-5
DNA: TGTGCCAGCAGCTTCACCGCCGGGACAGTTGAAGCTTTCTTT
CDR3: CASSFTAGTVEAFF

D: .
J: TRBJ1-2
size: .
V: TRBV7-9
DNA: TGTGCCAGCAGCTTAGTGCCATCCTCTAACTATGGCTACACCTTC
CDR3: CASSLVPSSNYGYTF

D: .
J: TRBJ2-7
size: .
V: TRBV9
DNA: TGTGCCAGCAGCGTAGACGGCCAGGGGAAAGTTGACGAGCAGTACTTC
CDR3: CASSVDGQGKVDEQYF

D: .
J: TRBJ2-7
size: few
V: TRBV28
DNA: TGTGCCAGCAGTCCCCGGACTACAGGATACGAGCAGTACTTC
CDR3: CASSPRTTGYEQYF

D: TRBD1
J: TRBJ2-3
size: many
V: TRBV5-1
DNA: TGCGCCAGCAGCTCAACCGGGACAGGGAACACAGATACGCAGTATTTT
CDR3: CASSSTGTGNTDTQYF

D: .
J: TRBJ2-3
size: few
V: TRBV5-1
DNA: TGCGCCAGCAGGGGCACAGGGAGCCACACAGATACGCAGTATTTT
CDR3: CASRGTGSHTDTQYF

D: .
J: TRBJ2-7
size: .
V: TRBV4-1
DNA: TGCGCCAGCAGCCACGTACTAGCTAGTTACGAGCAGTACTTC
CDR3: CASSHVLASYEQYF

D: .
J: TRBJ2-7
size: .
V: TRBV4-1
DNA: TGCGCCAGCAGCCGCGGGACCCTCCCGATCTACGAGCAGTACTTC
CDR3: CASSRGTLPIYEQYF

D: TRBD1
J: TRBJ2-7
size: few
V: TRBV20-1
DNA: TGCAGTGCTACCCGTCCACAGGGGAATTACGAGCAGTACTTC
CDR3: CSATRPQGNYEQYF

D: .
J: TRBJ1-6
size: .
V: TRBV20-1
DNA: TGCAGTGCCCAACAAGGGGTAGGGAATTCACCCCTCCACTTT
CDR3: CSAQQGVGNSPLHF

D: TRBD1
J: TRBJ2-7
size: .
V: TRBV5-5
DNA: TGTGCCAGCAGCTCGACAGGGGAGTACGAGCAGTACTTC
CDR3: CASSSTGEYEQYF

D: TRBD2
J: TRBJ2-2
size: many
V: TRBV5-1
DNA: TGCGCCAGCAGCTCCACTCTACTAGCGGGAGATATGACAACCGGGGAGCTGTTTTTT
CDR3: CASSSTLLAGDMTTGELFF

D: TRBD2
J: TRBJ2-1
size: .
V: TRBV6-2/TRBV6-3
DNA: TGTGCCAGCAGTCCCACTAGCGGGAGGGCCTCGAGAGCCTACAATGAGCAGTTCTTC
CDR3: CASSPTSGRASRAYNEQFF

D: .
J: TRBJ2-6
size: .
V: TRBV5-1
DNA: TGCGCCAGCAGCACCCAACCAGGCTCTGGGGCCAACGTCCTGACTTTC
CDR3: CASSTQPGSGANVLTF

D: TRBD2
J: TRBJ2-2
size: .
V: TRBV2
DNA: TGTGCCAGCAGTGTAGGACTAGCGGGAGGAACCGGGGAGCTGTTTTTT
CDR3: CASSVGLAGGTGELFF

D: .
J: TRBJ2-5
size: .
V: TRBV7-2
DNA: TGTGCCATCAGCTTAGAGGGGGGCGCGGAGACCCAGTACTTC
CDR3: CAISLEGGAETQYF

D: .
J: TRBJ1-2
size: few
V: TRBV27
DNA: TGTGCCAGCAGACGTAGACGAGGCGACGATGGCTACACCTTC
CDR3: CASRRRRGDDGYTF

D: .
J: TRBJ2-6
size: few
V: TRBV12-3/TRBV12-4
DNA: TGTGCCAGCAGTATTGGTCCTGGGGCCAACGTCCTGACTTTC
CDR3: CASSIGPGANVLTF

D: .
J: TRBJ2-5
size: few
V: TRBV7-8
DNA: TGTGCCAGCAGCTTTCTGGGACGACAAGAGACCCAGTACTTC
CDR3: CASSFLGRQETQYF

D: .
J: TRBJ1-1
size: .
V: TRBV27
DNA: TGTGCCAGCAGTCGTAGGGACCTTAACACTGAAGCTTTCTTT
CDR3: CASSRRDLNTEAFF

D: TRBD1
J: TRBJ1-1
size: .
V: TRBV12-3/TRBV12-4
DNA: TGTGCCAGCAGTTTAAGGGGGCTCGGGACTGAAGCTTTCTTT
CDR3: CASSLRGLGTEAFF

D: .
J: TRBJ2-7
size: many
V: TRBV28
DNA: TGTGCCAGCAGCCGCGAGGGAGCATCCTACGAGCAGTACTTC
CDR3: CASSREGASYEQYF

D: .
J: TRBJ2-1
size: few
V: TRBV29-1
DNA: TGCAGCGTTGAATTTGGGCTCACATCCTACAATGAGCAGTTCTTC
CDR3: CSVEFGLTSYNEQFF

D: .
J: TRBJ2-5
size: .
V: TRBV5-4
DNA: TGTGCCAGCACCGCGACCCCCGGGAAAGAGACCCAGTACTTC
CDR3: CASTATPGKETQYF

D: .
J: TRBJ2-7
size: many
V: TRBV7-2
DNA: TGTGCCAGCAGCTACACAGGAACCTACGAGCAGTACTTC
CDR3: CASSYTGTYEQYF